This T cell receptor (beta chain) was documented in a study of blood T cell repertoires in COVID-19. Study-wide background: Collection of acute and convalescent COVID-19 samples took place in the United States, Italy and Spain. Nucleic acid was either cDNA or gDNA, and it came from T cells, B-cell-depleted T cells, or PBMCs.

Original data processing: Amplification from reference gene primers served as the basis for estimated nucleated cell counts. This table comes from immunoSEQ multiplex PCR, and its TCRdb copy is limited to in-frame clones, with some not included. V and J calls and clone size are copied from that table; D and trimming were computed from the DNA. In the table there are roughly 200,000 clones, around 78% of which are singletons. After removal of 5 bases from V and 7 bases from J, the junction contained 4 bases not matched to a gene. This CDR3 is built from 12 residues. This clonotype was obtained from an elderly woman with active or convalescent COVID-19. The rearrangement uses TRBV12-3 or TRBV12-4 and TRBJ1-2; 7 bases fit TRBD1. The sequenced sample was peripheral blood. CDR3 sequence: CASSQGVGGYTF. Here the CDR3 DNA reads TGTGCCAGCAGTCAGGGGGTTGGTGGCTACACCTTC.